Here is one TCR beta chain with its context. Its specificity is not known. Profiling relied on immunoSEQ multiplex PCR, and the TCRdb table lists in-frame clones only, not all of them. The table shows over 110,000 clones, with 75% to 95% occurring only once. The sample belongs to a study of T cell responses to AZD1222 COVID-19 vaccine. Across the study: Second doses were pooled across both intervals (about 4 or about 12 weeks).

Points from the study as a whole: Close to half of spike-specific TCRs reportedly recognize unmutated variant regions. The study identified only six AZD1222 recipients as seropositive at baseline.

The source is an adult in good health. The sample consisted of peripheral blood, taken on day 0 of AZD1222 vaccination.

The CDR3 sequence is CASSFGGGQETQYF. The CDR3 nucleotides read TGCGCCAGCAGCTTCGGAGGGGGCCAAGAGACCCAGTACTTC. The chain is built from TRBV5-1 and TRBJ2-5; D tentatively fits TRBD1 or TRBD2 (6 bases each). V dropped 2 bases and J dropped 1 base, with 9 bases sitting between them. The germline V gene encodes CDR1 SGHRS and CDR2 YFSETQ. The CDR3 contains 14 residues.